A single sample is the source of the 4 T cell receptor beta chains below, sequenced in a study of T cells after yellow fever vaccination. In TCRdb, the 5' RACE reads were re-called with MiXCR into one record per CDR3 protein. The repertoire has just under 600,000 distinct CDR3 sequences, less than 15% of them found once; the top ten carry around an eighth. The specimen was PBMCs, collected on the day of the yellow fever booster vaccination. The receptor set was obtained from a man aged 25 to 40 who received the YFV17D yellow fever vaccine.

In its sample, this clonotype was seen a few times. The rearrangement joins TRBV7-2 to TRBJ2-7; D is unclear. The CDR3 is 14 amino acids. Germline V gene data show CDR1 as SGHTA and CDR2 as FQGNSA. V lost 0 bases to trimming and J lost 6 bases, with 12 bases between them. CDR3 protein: CASSLAVYASEQYF. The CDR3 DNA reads TGTGCCAGCAGCTTAGCCGTGTACGCGAGCGAGCAGTACTTC.

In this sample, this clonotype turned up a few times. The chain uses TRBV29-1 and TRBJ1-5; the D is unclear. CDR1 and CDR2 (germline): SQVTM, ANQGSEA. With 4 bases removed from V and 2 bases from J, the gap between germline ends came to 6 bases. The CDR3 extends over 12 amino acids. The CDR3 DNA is TGCAGCGTTGTTTGGGGCAATCAGCCCCAGCATTTT. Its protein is CSVVWGNQPQHF.

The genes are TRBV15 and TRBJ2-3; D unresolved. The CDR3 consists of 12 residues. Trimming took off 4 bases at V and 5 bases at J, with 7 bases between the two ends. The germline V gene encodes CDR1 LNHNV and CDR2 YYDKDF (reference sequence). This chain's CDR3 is CATSTRGDTQYF. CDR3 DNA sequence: TGTGCCACCAGCACCCGCGGAGATACGCAGTATTTT.

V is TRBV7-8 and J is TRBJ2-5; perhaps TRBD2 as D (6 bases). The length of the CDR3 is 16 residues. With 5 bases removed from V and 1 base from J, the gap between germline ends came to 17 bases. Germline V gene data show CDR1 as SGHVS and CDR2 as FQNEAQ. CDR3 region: CASSLTSWAFQETQYF. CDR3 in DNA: TGTGCCAGCAGCCTAACTAGCTGGGCCTTCCAAGAGACCCAGTACTTC. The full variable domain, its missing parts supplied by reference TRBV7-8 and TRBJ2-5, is GAGVSQSPRYKVAKRGQDVALRCDPISGHVSLFWYQQALGQGPEFLTYFQNEAQLDKSGLPSDRFFAERPEGSVSTLKIQRTQQEDSAVYLCASSLTSWAFQETQYFGPGTRLLVL.